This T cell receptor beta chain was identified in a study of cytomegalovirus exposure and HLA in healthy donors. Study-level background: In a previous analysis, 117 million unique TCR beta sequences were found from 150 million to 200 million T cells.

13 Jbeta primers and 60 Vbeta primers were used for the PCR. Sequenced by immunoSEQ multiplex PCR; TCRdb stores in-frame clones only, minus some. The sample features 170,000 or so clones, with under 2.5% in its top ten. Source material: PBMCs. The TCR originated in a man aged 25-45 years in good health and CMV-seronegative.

CDR3 amino acids: CASSPRQAGPDTQYF. The CDR3, as DNA: TGTGCCAGCAGCCCGCGACAGGCGGGCCCAGATACGCAGTATTTT. V is TRBV7-2 and J is TRBJ2-3; TRBD1 might be the D (6 bases). The V end lost 5 bases, the J end lost 4 bases, and 16 bases lay between the germline ends. This CDR3 is 15 amino acids long. Germline values: CDR1 SGHTA, CDR2 FQGNSA.